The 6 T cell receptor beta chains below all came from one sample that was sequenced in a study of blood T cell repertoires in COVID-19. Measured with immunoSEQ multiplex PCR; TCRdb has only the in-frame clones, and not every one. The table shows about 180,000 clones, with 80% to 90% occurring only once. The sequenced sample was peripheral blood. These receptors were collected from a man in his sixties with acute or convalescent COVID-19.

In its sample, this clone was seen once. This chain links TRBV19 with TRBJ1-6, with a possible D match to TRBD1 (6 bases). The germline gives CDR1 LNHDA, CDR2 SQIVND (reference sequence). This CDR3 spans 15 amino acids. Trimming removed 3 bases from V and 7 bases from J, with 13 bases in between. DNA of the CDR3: TGTGCCAGTAGTATGGCACAGGGTGGAAATTCACCCCTCCACTTT. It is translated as CASSMAQGGNSPLHF.

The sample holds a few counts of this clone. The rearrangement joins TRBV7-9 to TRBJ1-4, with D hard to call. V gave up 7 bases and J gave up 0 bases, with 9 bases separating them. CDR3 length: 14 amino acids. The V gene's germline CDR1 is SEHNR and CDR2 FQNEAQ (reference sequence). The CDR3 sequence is CASNAIATNEKLFF. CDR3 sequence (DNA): TGTGCCAGCAACGCGATTGCAACTAATGAAAAACTGTTTTTT.

DNA of the CDR3: TGTGCCAGCAGCTCAGGACAGGGAAGGGTTCAGCCCCAGCATTTT. It translates to CASSSGQGRVQPQHF. The chain employs TRBV7-2 and TRBJ1-5, with TRBD1 matching 8 bases. The CDR3 is 15 residues long. Losses at the gene ends were 4 bases for V and 6 bases for J; bases not matched to a gene: 8. Germline V lookup: CDR1 SGHTA, CDR2 FQGNSA.

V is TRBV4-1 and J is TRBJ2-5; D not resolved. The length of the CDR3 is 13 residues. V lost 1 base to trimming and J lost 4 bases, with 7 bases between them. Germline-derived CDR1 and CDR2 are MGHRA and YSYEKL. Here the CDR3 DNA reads TGCGCCAGCAGCCAAGTATATAGAGAGACCCAGTACTTC. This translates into CASSQVYRETQYF.

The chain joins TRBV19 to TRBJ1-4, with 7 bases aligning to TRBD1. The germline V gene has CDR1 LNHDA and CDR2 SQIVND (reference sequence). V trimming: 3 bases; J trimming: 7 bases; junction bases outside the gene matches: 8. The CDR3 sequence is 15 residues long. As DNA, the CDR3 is TGTGCCAGTAGTATCCTGGGACAGAAGACTGAAAAACTGTTTTTT. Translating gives CASSILGQKTEKLFF. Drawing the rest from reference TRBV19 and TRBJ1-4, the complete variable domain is DGGITQSPKYLFRKEGQNVTLSCEQNLNHDAMYWYRQDPGQGLRLIYYSQIVNDFQKGDIAEGYSVSREKKESFPLTVTSAQKNPTAFYLCASSILGQKTEKLFFGSGTQLSVL.

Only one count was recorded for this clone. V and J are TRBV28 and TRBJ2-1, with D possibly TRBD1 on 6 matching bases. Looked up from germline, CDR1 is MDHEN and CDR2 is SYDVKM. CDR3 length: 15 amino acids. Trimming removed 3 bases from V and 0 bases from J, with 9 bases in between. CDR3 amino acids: CASSFLGASYNEQFF. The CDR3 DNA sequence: TGTGCCAGCAGTTTCTTGGGGGCCTCCTACAATGAGCAGTTCTTC.